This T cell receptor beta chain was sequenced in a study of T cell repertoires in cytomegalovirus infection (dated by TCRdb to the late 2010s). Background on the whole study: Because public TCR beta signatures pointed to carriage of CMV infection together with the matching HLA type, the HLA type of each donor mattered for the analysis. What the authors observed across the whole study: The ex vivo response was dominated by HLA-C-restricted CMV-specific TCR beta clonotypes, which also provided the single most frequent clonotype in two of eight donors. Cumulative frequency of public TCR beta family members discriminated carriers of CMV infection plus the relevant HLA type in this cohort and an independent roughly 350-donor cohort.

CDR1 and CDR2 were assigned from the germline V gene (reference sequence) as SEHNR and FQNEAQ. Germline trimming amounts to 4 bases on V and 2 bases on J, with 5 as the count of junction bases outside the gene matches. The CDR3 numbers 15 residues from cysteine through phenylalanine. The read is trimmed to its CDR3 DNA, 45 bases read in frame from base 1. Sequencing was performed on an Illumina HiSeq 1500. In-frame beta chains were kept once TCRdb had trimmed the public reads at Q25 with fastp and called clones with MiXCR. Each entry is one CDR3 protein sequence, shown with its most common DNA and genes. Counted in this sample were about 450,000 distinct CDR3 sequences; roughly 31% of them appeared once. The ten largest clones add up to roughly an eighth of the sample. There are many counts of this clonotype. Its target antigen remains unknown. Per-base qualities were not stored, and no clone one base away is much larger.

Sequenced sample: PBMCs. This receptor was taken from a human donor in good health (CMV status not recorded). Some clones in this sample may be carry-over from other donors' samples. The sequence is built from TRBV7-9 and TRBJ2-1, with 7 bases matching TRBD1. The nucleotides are TGTGCCAGCAGCTCAAGACAGGGTACCTACAATGAGCAGTTCTTC. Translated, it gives CASSSRQGTYNEQFF.